A single TCR beta chain is shown here with its context. Its antigen is unidentified. About 0.95-10 million cryopreserved PBMC were held in samples before DNA extraction. These data belong to a study of long-term antiretroviral therapy in people with HIV. Notes on the study in general: Post-ART, diversity grew, though it stayed under transplant donor control levels. The study collected no data on ART adherence, viral resistance or therapy changes.

The run of the v3.0 immunoSEQ assay was at survey level. Profiling relied on immunoSEQ multiplex PCR, and the TCRdb table lists in-frame clones only, not all of them. The sample shows some 15,000 clones, roughly 87% of them seen only once. This material consisted of unsorted PBMCs, taken 6.2 years after starting antiretroviral therapy. The source is a man in his forties or fifties with HIV.

The CDR3 bases are TGTGCCAGCAGAGACAGGGGAGCTGGCTACACCTTC. Translated: CASRDRGAGYTF. V gene TRBV27 combines with J gene TRBJ1-2, with 8 bases matching TRBD1. The CDR3 contains 12 residues. In germline, CDR1 is MNHEY, CDR2 SMNVEV (reference sequence). Trimming cost V 6 bases and J 7 bases; bases outside gene matches: 4.